Listed below are T cell receptor beta chains from one sample, sequenced in a study of T cell repertoires in cytomegalovirus infection. No antigen is known for these receptors. MiXCR was run by TCRdb on the reads, yielding one entry per CDR3 protein. The repertoire has around 430,000 distinct CDR3 sequences, roughly 42% of them found once; the top ten carry around 44%. The material sequenced was cultured PBMCs, taken from culture after CMV antigen stimulation. The source is a human donor in good health (CMV status not recorded). Some clones in this sample may be carry-over from other donors' samples. Both conserved end residues are part of each CDR3. D genes are given only for firm matches. Rows may omit the clone size; those that give it use once, few, many or a size class.

NA	TRBV18	TRBD1	TRBJ1-1	CASSHPGQKNTEAFF
NA	TRBV15	NA	TRBJ1-2	CVTSRVRFGYTF
few	TRBV6-2/TRBV6-3	NA	TRBJ1-4	CASSSPGLQNEKLFF
NA	TRBV6-8	TRBD1	TRBJ1-1	CASSPDRGGHMNTEAFF
few	TRBV11-2	NA	TRBJ2-5	CASSSEPETNQETQYF
few	TRBV7-2	NA	TRBJ2-1	CASSPLARGEQFF
NA	TRBV6-2/TRBV6-3	TRBD2	TRBJ2-3	CASRPGLAGVSTDTQYF
few	TRBV19	TRBD1	TRBJ2-7	CASSISPGTARYEQYF
NA	TRBV10-1	TRBD2	TRBJ2-1	CASTRPVLAGEKLGNEQFF
few	TRBV11-2	TRBD1	TRBJ2-1	CASSSPSGGRAEYNEQFF
NA	TRBV7-8	NA	TRBJ2-3	CASLSGGSTDTQYF
few	TRBV6-1	NA	TRBJ2-7	CASSEAGHHYEQYF
few	TRBV20-1	TRBD1	TRBJ2-3	CSGPTGDTDTQYF
few	TRBV7-9	NA	TRBJ2-1	CASSGGAGVYNEQFF
NA	TRBV24-1	TRBD1	TRBJ2-5	CTTSDSVLGGGETQYF
NA	TRBV7-6	NA	TRBJ1-2	CASSSQGGRNGYTF
few	TRBV7-2	NA	TRBJ1-5	CASSLATGIRNQPQHF
NA	TRBV5-4	TRBD2	TRBJ2-1	CASSSGGTPYNEQFF
few	TRBV7-9	TRBD2	TRBJ2-5	CASSRLTSGYQETQYF
NA	TRBV18	TRBD1	TRBJ1-1	CASSPRTGDAFF
once	TRBV10-2	TRBD2	TRBJ2-7	CASSEPGLAVHEQYF
few	TRBV7-9	TRBD1	TRBJ2-5	CASSSRTGETQYF
few	TRBV7-2	TRBD2	TRBJ2-7	CASSLSWTSGRDEQYF
few	TRBV7-6	NA	TRBJ1-1	CASSLGGTYTEAFF